The next 17 T cell receptor beta chains were all read from a single sample in a study of early T cells in non-severe SARS-CoV-2 infection. TCRdb fed the 5' RACE reads into MiXCR, producing one record per CDR3 protein. The table has 65,000 to 95,000 distinct CDR3 sequences, 16% seen once; the top ten hold approximately 2.6%. Material: whole blood. Receptors originate from an adult who was a healthcare worker with PCR-confirmed SARS-CoV-2 infection or an uninfected control (not recorded which).

The V gene is TRBV7-2, the J gene TRBJ1-2; D is ambiguous. Germline CDR1 reads SGHTA; CDR2 reads FQGNSA. Trimming took 4 bases from V and 0 from J, leaving 9 bases between them. The CDR3 covers 14 residues. Here the CDR3 DNA reads TGTGCCAGCAGCTCTCAGCAGGCTAACTATGGCTACACCTTC. This translates into CASSSQQANYGYTF.

This clonotype was found many times. A junction end diverges from the germline sequence, so it may reflect a read error. The V gene is TRBV30, the J gene TRBJ2-6, with D perhaps given as TRBD1 or TRBD2 (5 bases each). Looked up from germline, CDR1 is GTSNPN and CDR2 is SVGIG (reference sequence). The CDR3 has 16 residues. CDR3 coding DNA: TGTGCCTGGACTTCGGGGCAGCTCTCTGGGGCCAACGTCCTGATTTTC. Its protein product is CAWTSGQLSGANVLIF.

V and J are TRBV21-1 and TRBJ2-7; no check of the table's D call, TRBD1, against the DNA was made. TRBV21-1 is a pseudogene locus. The CDR3 sequence is 19 residues long. The CDR3, as DNA: TGTGCCAGCAGCAAAGCGCCGGACAGGGCCAAATGGATCTCCTACGAGCAGTACTTC. This codes for CASSKAPDRAKWISYEQYF.

A few counts support this clonotype. This sequence joins TRBV29-1 and TRBJ2-6; a weak D match, TRBD2 (5 bases). Between the trimmed V and J ends, which lost 1 base and 2 bases, there was a span of 12 bases. There are 16 residues in the CDR3. From germline, CDR1 is SQVTM and CDR2 ANQGSEA. This CDR3 is CSVEAPLRAGANVLTF. Written as DNA, the CDR3 is TGCAGCGTTGAAGCCCCCCTGCGGGCTGGGGCCAACGTCCTGACTTTC. Supplemented by reference TRBV29-1 and TRBJ2-6, the full variable domain reads SAVISQKPSRDICQRGTSLTIQCQVDSQVTMMFWYRQQPGQSLTLIATANQGSEATYESGFVIDKFPISRPNLTFSTLTVSNMSPEDSSIYLCSVEAPLRAGANVLTFGAGSRLTVL.

This clonotype was seen only a few times. V gene TRBV3-1 combines with J gene TRBJ2-1; 7 nucleotides agree with TRBD2. The CDR3 is 15 residues long. V lost 4 bases and J lost 9; bases outside the gene matches: 12. Germline V gene sequence: CDR1 LGHDT, CDR2 YNNKEL (reference sequence). The CDR3, as DNA: TGTGCCAGCAGCCTCGCGGGAGAGGGATGGGGTGAGCAGTTCTTC. It encodes CASSLAGEGWGEQFF.

This rearrangement joins TRBV7-9 to TRBJ1-5, with D perhaps matching TRBD1 (5 bases). The germline V gene has CDR1 SEHNR and CDR2 FQNEAQ (reference sequence). Trimming shortened V by 3 bases and J by 1 base, and 7 bases separated the two germline ends. The CDR3 runs to 14 residues. CDR3 protein: CASSFAGSNQPQHF. DNA of the CDR3: TGTGCCAGCAGCTTTGCAGGGAGCAATCAGCCCCAGCATTTT.

This clonotype was picked up a small number of times. The chain has TRBV25-1 and TRBJ2-2, with 7 nucleotides matching TRBD1. Germline CDR1 and CDR2: MGHDK and SYGVNS. CDR3 length: 14 residues. J gave up 2 bases and V 8 bases, and 5 bases lay outside the gene matches. The CDR3 region is CASLRQGNTGELFF. DNA for the CDR3: TGTGCCAGCCTCCGACAGGGCAACACCGGGGAGCTGTTTTTT. The full variable domain, with the rest looked up from reference TRBV25-1 and TRBJ2-2, is EADIYQTPRYLVIGTGKKITLECSQTMGHDKMYWYQQDPGMELHLIHYSYGVNSTEKGDLSSESTVSRIRTEHFPLTLESARPSHTSQYLCASLRQGNTGELFFGEGSRLTVL.

This clonotype was counted only a few times. The CDR3 DNA sequence: TGCAGTGCTCTACTGCAGGGGGCCTCCTATGGCTACACCTTC. Its translation is CSALLQGASYGYTF. The genes are TRBV20-1 and TRBJ1-2, with 8 bases that match TRBD1. Germline V gives CDR1 DFQATT, CDR2 SNEGSKA (reference sequence). J was trimmed by 4 bases and V by 5 bases; bases with no gene match: 9. The CDR3 extends over 14 amino acids.

The V and J genes are TRBV29-1 and TRBJ1-1; D is unclear. V shed 6 bases and J shed 2 bases, with 10 bases lying between them. The CDR3 sequence is 12 residues long. Germline loops: CDR1 SQVTM, CDR2 ANQGSEA. CDR3 loop: CSVANYNTEAFF. CDR3 nucleotide sequence: TGCAGCGTGGCCAACTACAACACTGAAGCTTTCTTT.

The chain couples TRBV19 to TRBJ2-6, with a weak D call TRBD2 (6 bases). The CDR3 spans 21 residues. V was shortened by 6 bases and J by 1 base, with 28 bases between the two germline ends. Germline CDR1 is LNHDA and CDR2 is SQIVND (reference sequence). CDR3 loop: CASSRLGTRQPLASGANVLTF. For the CDR3, the DNA is TGTGCCAGTAGCCGACTTGGGACTCGACAGCCGCTAGCTTCTGGGGCCAACGTCCTGACTTTC.

This clonotype turned up a few times. The rearrangement uses TRBV24-1 and TRBJ2-3, with D maybe TRBD1 (5 bases). Trimming took 3 bases from V and 2 from J, leaving 11 bases between them. CDR3 length: 15 amino acids. The germline V gene has CDR1 KGHDR and CDR2 SFDVKD. The CDR3 DNA reads as TGTGCCACCAGTGATATCAGGGTGGCCACAGATACGCAGTATTTT. Amino acids: CATSDIRVATDTQYF.

The genes are TRBV20-1 and TRBJ2-3, with 7 bases lining up with TRBD2. The CDR3 covers 16 residues. V gave up 3 bases and J gave up 2 bases; unmatched junction bases: 11. Germline V gene data show CDR1 as DFQATT and CDR2 as SNEGSKA (reference sequence). The CDR3 DNA reads TGCAGTGCTAGCGGCGCGGGCGGGAGTTACACAGATACGCAGTATTTT. Its protein product is CSASGAGGSYTDTQYF.

This clonotype was observed a few times. The chain couples TRBV11-1 to TRBJ2-5; D is ambiguous. Looked up from germline, CDR1 is SGHAT and CDR2 is FQDESV (reference sequence). V lost 2 bases and J lost 0, with 7 bases in between. The CDR3 sequence is 14 residues long. CDR3 protein: CASSLRVYQETQYF. CDR3 coding DNA: TGTGCCAGCAGCTTAAGAGTGTACCAAGAGACCCAGTACTTC.

This clonotype was observed a few times. The J gene is TRBJ2-1, the V gene TRBV11-2; perhaps TRBD1 as D (6 bases). Germline CDR1 reads SGHAT; CDR2 reads FQNNGV. Trimming removed 4 bases from V and 4 bases from J, with 14 bases in between. The CDR3 totals 15 residues. The CDR3, as DNA: TGTGCCAGCAGCTCTGAAAGGGGGTCTTACAATGAGCAGTTCTTC. Translation: CASSSERGSYNEQFF.

In its sample, this clonotype was seen a few times. The chain recombines TRBV20-1 with TRBJ2-3; 9 positions match TRBD1. J gave up 4 bases and V 6 bases, and 11 bases lay outside the gene matches. CDR3 length: 15 residues. Germline V CDR1 and CDR2: DFQATT, SNEGSKA (reference sequence). CDR3 DNA: TGCAGTGCGACGAGCGTGGGGACAGGGTCAGATACGCAGTATTTT. Protein product: CSATSVGTGSDTQYF.

This chain connects TRBV12-3 or TRBV12-4 to TRBJ2-4, with D possibly being TRBD1 (6 bases). Trimming stripped 2 bases from V and 0 bases from J, with 11 bases between. This CDR3 is built from 16 residues. CDR3 sequence reads: CASSLLGHIAKNIQYF. The CDR3 coding sequence is TGTGCCAGCAGTTTATTGGGACACATAGCCAAAAACATTCAGTACTTC.

The chain employs TRBV12-3 or TRBV12-4 and TRBJ2-2, with 9 bases that match TRBD1. V lost 7 bases to trimming and J lost 6 bases; unmatched junction nucleotides: 15. The CDR3 has 17 residues. CDR3: CASIPQGGQGGSGELFF. The CDR3 DNA is TGTGCCAGCATCCCTCAGGGGGGACAGGGCGGGTCCGGGGAGCTGTTTTTT.